The 17 T cell receptor beta chains below were found in one sample sequenced in a study of T cell responses to AZD1222 COVID-19 vaccine. Produced via immunoSEQ multiplex PCR; TCRdb's table is partial and in-frame only. The repertoire has about 150,000 clones, approximately 94% of them found once; the top ten carry 0.95% to 1.5%. The sample in question was peripheral blood, obtained on day 0 of AZD1222 vaccination. The receptors stem from an adult in good health.

This sequence joins TRBV19 and TRBJ1-5, with a possible D match to TRBD1 (6 bases). The germline gives CDR1 LNHDA, CDR2 SQIVND (reference sequence). The CDR3 consists of 13 residues. V lost 4 bases and J lost 5, with 9 bases in between. The CDR3 sequence is CASSNDRYQPQHF. The CDR3 DNA reads TGTGCCAGTAGTAATGACAGGTATCAGCCCCAGCATTTT. Full variable domain (rest looked up from reference TRBV19 and TRBJ1-5): DGGITQSPKYLFRKEGQNVTLSCEQNLNHDAMYWYRQDPGQGLRLIYYSQIVNDFQKGDIAEGYSVSREKKESFPLTVTSAQKNPTAFYLCASSNDRYQPQHFGDGTRLSIL.

The rearrangement joins TRBV7-9 to TRBJ1-2; D not certain. The CDR3 extends over 13 amino acids. The germline gives CDR1 SEHNR, CDR2 FQNEAQ (reference sequence). Trimming took 1 base from V and 4 from J, leaving 7 bases between them. The CDR3 DNA sequence: TGTGCCAGCAGCTTAGAGGAGACCTATGGCTACACCTTC. It yields the protein CASSLEETYGYTF.

V is TRBV7-8 and J is TRBJ2-5; D is perhaps TRBD2 (6 bases). Per the germline V gene, CDR1 is SGHVS and CDR2 is FQNEAQ. This CDR3 has 15 amino acids. Trimming took 3 bases from V and 4 from J, leaving 15 bases between them. The CDR3 spells CASSLLSLRGETQYF. The CDR3 DNA sequence: TGTGCCAGCAGCTTGTTATCTTTGCGGGGAGAGACCCAGTACTTC.

This clone showed up just once. The V gene is TRBV6-2 or TRBV6-3, the J gene TRBJ2-1; 9 nucleotides match TRBD2. This CDR3 is 15 amino acids long. Germline loops: CDR1 MNHEY, CDR2 SVGEGT. Trimming at V came to 1 base and at J to 8 bases, leaving 6 bases not matched to a gene. This chain's CDR3 is CASSYLAGEGHEQFF. CDR3 coding DNA: TGTGCCAGCAGTTACTTAGCGGGAGAGGGCCATGAGCAGTTCTTC.

As for this clone: A read error may account for a junction end that differs from germline. The chain joins TRBV7-7 to TRBJ2-5; 9 bases are shared with TRBD1. The CDR3 runs to 13 residues. The V gene's germline CDR1 is SSHAT and CDR2 FNYEAQ (reference sequence). CDR3 region: CASSPSIQGALNF. Written as DNA, the CDR3 is TGTGCCAGCAGCCCCTCGATACAGGGGGCCTTAAACTTC.

V and J are TRBV10-2 and TRBJ2-2; 7 bases line up with TRBD1. Germline V gene lookup returns CDR1 WSHSY and CDR2 SAAADI. The CDR3 runs to 14 residues. The ends lost 10 bases at V and 1 base at J; junction bases unmatched: 6. The CDR3 reads CAIIRDRNTGELFF. The CDR3 nucleotides are TGCGCCATCATAAGGGACAGGAACACCGGGGAGCTGTTTTTT.

The chain joins TRBV7-2 to TRBJ2-3, with 13 nucleotides matching TRBD2. CDR3 length: 16 residues. Germline CDR1 SGHTA, CDR2 FQGNSA. V shed 2 bases, J shed 3 bases, and the junction held 2 bases outside the gene matches. Here the CDR3 reads CASSLRLAGGTDTQYF. CDR3 coding DNA: TGTGCCAGCAGCTTACGACTAGCGGGAGGTACAGATACGCAGTATTTT.

This chain uses TRBV2 with TRBJ1-2; TRBD1 is a possible D gene (5 bases). Per the germline V gene, CDR1 is SNHLY and CDR2 is FYNNEI. This CDR3 is 14 amino acids long. V lost 2 bases to trimming and J lost 6 bases, with 13 bases between them. The CDR3 region has the DNA TGTGCCAGCAGTGAACGGACCAGGGCGGATGGCTACACCTTC. It translates to CASSERTRADGYTF.

The J gene is TRBJ2-5, the V gene TRBV5-6; TRBD1 aligns across 7 bases. Germline assignment: CDR1 SGHDT and CDR2 YYEEEE. The CDR3 covers 15 residues. Trimming removed 3 bases from V and 4 bases from J; junction bases left unmatched: 9. CDR3 sequence (DNA): TGTGCCAGCAGCTCAACACGGGACAGCAGAGAGACCCAGTACTTC. Translation gives CASSSTRDSRETQYF. Combining the CDR3 with reference TRBV5-6 and TRBJ2-5 gives the whole variable domain DAGVTQSPTHLIKTRGQQVTLRCSPKSGHDTVSWYQQALGQGPQFIFQYYEEEERQRGNFPDRFSGHQFPNYSSELNVNALLLGDSALYLCASSSTRDSRETQYFGPGTRLLVL.

V usage is TRBV7-9 and J usage is TRBJ1-1, with TRBD1 matching 7 bases. Per the germline V gene, CDR1 is SEHNR and CDR2 is FQNEAQ (reference sequence). This CDR3 comprises 15 residues. V lost 5 bases and J lost 5; bases outside the gene matches: 11. CDR3 amino acids: CASSPRGLTGTEAFF. As DNA, the CDR3 is TGTGCCAGCAGCCCCCGGGGCCTGACAGGGACTGAAGCTTTCTTT.

This clone was seen only once. Here the CDR3 DNA reads TGCGCCAGCAGCCATCCCGCTTCAGGTGTGAACACTGAAGCTTTCTTT. Protein sequence: CASSHPASGVNTEAFF. V and J are TRBV4-1 and TRBJ1-1; D remains unclear. Trimming removed 3 bases at V and 0 bases at J, with 14 bases between. In germline, CDR1 is MGHRA, CDR2 YSYEKL. The CDR3 covers 16 residues.

This sequence joins TRBV2 and TRBJ1-2; the D is unclear. CDR1 SNHLY and CDR2 FYNNEI come from the germline V gene. This CDR3 comprises 12 residues. The V and J ends lost 7 bases and 6 bases respectively, with 12 bases between them. The CDR3, as DNA: TGTGCCAGCACCAGAGGTTTTGATGGCTACACCTTC. Translation gives CASTRGFDGYTF.

This CDR3 is CASRVGQGANEKLFF. The CDR3 nucleotides are TGTGCCAGCAGAGTCGGACAGGGGGCGAATGAAAAACTGTTTTTT. The rearrangement links TRBV2 to TRBJ1-4; the match to TRBD1 covers 11 bases. The CDR3 is made up of 15 amino acids. V lost 6 bases to trimming and J lost 5 bases; unmatched junction nucleotides: 5. Germline-derived CDR1 and CDR2 are SNHLY and FYNNEI.

The rearrangement links TRBV18 to TRBJ1-1, with 8 nucleotides matching TRBD1. Trimming at V came to 5 bases and at J to 2 bases, leaving 4 bases not matched to a gene. This CDR3 has 14 amino acids. Germline V CDR1 and CDR2: KGHSH, LQKENI. CDR3 bases: TGTGCCAGCTCATTCGGGACAGGTAACACTGAAGCTTTCTTT. It codes for CASSFGTGNTEAFF.

This chain uses TRBV4-2 with TRBJ1-2; 10 bases align to TRBD1. The CDR3 runs to 17 residues. The germline V gene encodes CDR1 LGHNA and CDR2 YNFKEQ. Trimming removed 0 bases from V and 7 bases from J; junction bases left unmatched: 11. The CDR3 coding sequence is TGTGCCAGCAGCCAAGAACTAGTCGACAGGGGGCGTGGTGGCTACACCTTC. It codes for CASSQELVDRGRGGYTF.

The J gene is TRBJ2-5, the V gene TRBV5-1; perhaps TRBD1 as D (5 bases). Trimming removed 0 bases at V and 5 bases at J, with 11 bases between. The CDR3 extends over 14 amino acids. CDR1 and CDR2 from the germline V gene are SGHRS and YFSETQ. CDR3 bases: TGCGCCAGCAGCTTGGCCCCAGGGTCGGAGACCCAGTACTTC. Its protein product is CASSLAPGSETQYF.

This chain links TRBV9 with TRBJ2-1; D is unclear. Germline CDR1 reads SGDLS; CDR2 reads YYNGEE. The CDR3 contains 13 residues. Trimming took off 4 bases at V and 7 bases at J, with 12 bases between the two ends. The CDR3 region has the DNA TGTGCCAGCAGCCCCCGCTTAGGTAATGAGCAGTTCTTC. Residues: CASSPRLGNEQFF.